This TCR beta chain was sequenced during a study of cytomegalovirus exposure and HLA in healthy donors. For the study at large: Out of 398 genotyped donors, less than 90% belonged to the Caucasian-associated ancestry cluster.

13 Jbeta primers and 60 Vbeta primers were used for the PCR. The table came from immunoSEQ multiplex PCR; TCRdb's copy has only in-frame clones and leaves some out. The sample consists of about 190,000 clones, about 85% of them appearing once. Material for sequencing was PBMCs. The source is a man aged 50-59 years in good health and CMV-seronegative.

The CDR3 DNA sequence: TGTGCCAGCAGCTTGGACATAAACTATGGCTACACCTTC. Its protein is CASSLDINYGYTF. The chain joins TRBV5-6 to TRBJ1-2; no clear D gene. The CDR3 is 13 residues long. V was clipped by 0 bases and J by 2 bases, with 5 bases between them. Germline V gene lookup returns CDR1 SGHDT and CDR2 YYEEEE.